These 17 T cell receptor beta chains came from one sample sequenced in a study of Graves' ophthalmopathy and Graves' hyperthyroidism. Investigators amplified TCR beta CDR3 regions from RNA transcripts. An initial RT-PCR round employing HTBI primers preceded a second-round multiplex PCR. TCRdb independently ran MiXCR on the multiplex PCR reads; one entry per CDR3 protein. Of about 500,000 distinct CDR3 sequences detected, about 40% appear once; the ten largest clones hold roughly 4.5%. The specimen sequenced was peripheral blood or thyroid tissue (not recorded which). The receptor set was obtained from an adult man with Graves' hyperthyroidism.

This clonotype was found a few times. The chain links TRBV9 to TRBJ1-2, with a tentative D call TRBD1 (6 bases). CDR3 length equals 15 residues. Germline CDR1 is SGDLS and CDR2 is YYNGEE. Trimming shortened V by 3 bases and J by 5 bases, and 17 bases separated the two germline ends. CDR3 sequence: CASSGIQDRTYGYTF. The CDR3 DNA reads TGTGCCAGCAGCGGGATACAAGACAGGACTTATGGCTACACCTTC.

This clonotype showed up many times. This chain uses TRBV7-9 with TRBJ2-2; D gene uncertain. The V end lost 0 bases, the J end lost 8 bases, and 4 bases lay between the germline ends. This CDR3 comprises 12 residues. The germline gives CDR1 SEHNR, CDR2 FQNEAQ (reference sequence). CDR3 sequence reads: CASSLAEGELFF. Written as DNA, the CDR3 is TGTGCCAGCAGCTTAGCAGAGGGGGAGCTGTTTTTT.

The chain links TRBV7-8 to TRBJ2-3; D is ambiguous. Germline V gene data show CDR1 as SGHVS and CDR2 as FQNEAQ. The CDR3 runs to 17 residues. V lost 0 bases and J lost 0, with 13 bases in between. The CDR3 DNA reads TGTGCCAGCAGCTTAGCGCTATCGTCCCCTAGCACAGATACGCAGTATTTT. Translated: CASSLALSSPSTDTQYF.

The rearrangement uses TRBV6-5 and TRBJ2-7; D is possibly TRBD1 (5 bases). V was cut by 2 bases and J by 5 bases, with 16 bases left in between. From germline, CDR1 is MNHEY and CDR2 SVGAGI. The CDR3 is made up of 15 amino acids. CDR3 DNA: TGTGCCAGCAGTTACCGCCCAGGGCCCCTCCACGAGCAGTACTTC. Its translation: CASSYRPGPLHEQYF.

This clonotype has a count of ten or more. The V and J genes are TRBV28 and TRBJ2-5; D not certain. V lost 5 bases, J lost 5 bases, and 9 bases lay in between. The CDR3 has 12 residues. Germline CDR1 MDHEN, CDR2 SYDVKM. CDR3 DNA: TGTGCCAGCAGTCCTAGGCGGGAGACCCAGTACTTC. It encodes CASSPRRETQYF.

About this clonotype itself: One junction end disagrees with the germline gene, perhaps due to a read error. The chain recombines TRBV10-2 with TRBJ2-7; D may be TRBD2 (7 bases). The J call may be incorrect, as the DNA end agrees better with TRBJ2-1. Germline lookup yields CDR1 WSHSY and CDR2 SAAADI. This CDR3 spans 15 amino acids. CDR3 nucleotide sequence: TGTGCCAGCAGCCACAGGGAGGGGGGGTACAATGAGCAGTTCTTC. Protein: CASSHREGGYNEQFF.

The CDR3 sequence is CSAFRTGGYTEAFF. The CDR3 nucleotides read TGCAGTGCTTTTCGGACAGGGGGATACACTGAAGCTTTCTTT. The chain uses TRBV20-1 and TRBJ1-1; 10 bases line up with TRBD1. There are 14 residues in the CDR3. The V and J ends lost 5 bases and 3 bases, in that order; junction bases with no gene match: 6. Germline-derived CDR1 and CDR2 are DFQATT and SNEGSKA (reference sequence).

The table lists this clonotype with many counts. The chain couples TRBV24-1 to TRBJ1-5; tentative D call: TRBD1 (5 bases). Trimming stripped 0 bases from V and 7 bases from J, with 15 bases between. Germline V gene sequence: CDR1 KGHDR, CDR2 SFDVKD. CDR3 length: 16 residues. As DNA, the CDR3 is TGTGCCACCAGTGATTTGAACGGGGCCCCAGGACAGCCCCAGCATTTT. Amino acids: CATSDLNGAPGQPQHF.

A remark on this clonotype: A much larger clone differs from this one at a single base, so this may be a read error. The V gene is TRBV7-6, the J gene TRBJ1-4, with D perhaps matching TRBD1 (5 bases). Germline CDR1 is SGHVS and CDR2 is FNYEAQ. V was shortened by 1 base and J by 10 bases, with 10 bases between the two germline ends. CDR3 size: 13 residues. The DNA of the CDR3 is TGTGCCAGCAGCTTAGGGGGCCCCGGAAAACTGTTTTTT. Protein sequence: CASSLGGPGKLFF. Using reference TRBV7-6 and TRBJ1-4 for the parts outside the CDR3, the full variable domain is GAGVSQSPRYKVTKRGQDVALRCDPISGHVSLYWYRQALGQGPEFLTYFNYEAQQDKSGLPNDRFSAERPEGSISTLTIQRTEQRDSAMYRCASSLGGPGKLFFGSGTQLSVL.

This clonotype was observed once. V gene TRBV7-9 combines with J gene TRBJ1-5; D is perhaps TRBD1 (5 bases). V lost 1 base, J lost 0 bases, and 22 bases lay in between. The CDR3 is made up of 20 amino acids. Germline loops: CDR1 SEHNR, CDR2 FQNEAQ (reference sequence). The CDR3 protein is CASSLVEGREGYYSNQPQHF. As DNA, the CDR3 is TGTGCCAGCAGCTTAGTTGAGGGGCGGGAGGGCTACTATAGCAATCAGCCCCAGCATTTT. Variable domain in full (rest from reference TRBV7-9 and TRBJ1-5): DTGVSQNPRHKITKRGQNVTFRCDPISEHNRLYWYRQTLGQGPEFLTYFQNEAQLEKSRLLSDRFSAERPKGSFSTLEIQRTEQGDSAMYLCASSLVEGREGYYSNQPQHFGDGTRLSIL.

This clonotype was counted at least ten times. The chain carries TRBV7-8 and TRBJ2-7; D is unclear. The CDR3 length is 15 residues. Germline V gene lookup returns CDR1 SGHVS and CDR2 FQNEAQ. The V and J ends lost 2 bases and 3 bases respectively, with 14 bases between them. CDR3 bases: TGTGCCAGCAGCTTATGGGCCCAGGTGAGCTACGAGCAGTACTTC. Protein product: CASSLWAQVSYEQYF.

The chain has TRBV10-3 and TRBJ1-6; D not certain. V lost 2 bases to trimming and J lost 9 bases, with 5 bases between them. This CDR3 region has 12 residues. CDR1 ENHRY and CDR2 SYGVKD come from the germline V gene. The CDR3 DNA sequence: TGTGCCATCAGTGAGGGGCCTTCACCCCTCCACTTT. It codes for CAISEGPSPLHF.

Concerning this clonotype: A much more abundant neighbour one base away suggests this may be a read error. The V gene is TRBV11-2, the J gene TRBJ1-4, with D hard to call. This CDR3 spans 14 amino acids. The germline V gene encodes CDR1 SGHAT and CDR2 FQNNGV. The CDR3 DNA follows: TGTGCCAGCAGCTTAGTTTCTCTTAATGAAAAACTGGTTTTT. As protein: CASSLVSLNEKLVF.

In its sample, this clonotype was seen many times. The chain joins TRBV5-1 to TRBJ1-5; 9 bases line up with TRBD1. With V trimmed by 3 bases and J by 0 bases, 4 bases remained unmatched. From germline, CDR1 is SGHRS and CDR2 YFSETQ. This CDR3 spans 16 amino acids. CDR3 amino acids: CASSSGTGSSNQPQHF. The CDR3 DNA sequence: TGCGCCAGCAGCTCTGGGACAGGGAGTAGCAATCAGCCCCAGCATTTT.

Worth noting for this clonotype: One junction end disagrees with the germline gene, perhaps due to a read error. This rearrangement joins TRBV7-8 to TRBJ1-3; a possible D gene is TRBD1 (6 bases). CDR1 is SGHVS, CDR2 FQNEAQ, per germline. CDR3 size: 16 residues. The CDR3 DNA follows: TGTGCCAGCGGCTTAGCAGGGGCAGGGGCCGGAAACACCATATATTTT. It translates to CASGLAGAGAGNTIYF.

This CDR3 is CASSRPPGQGSYFDQPQHF. Here the CDR3 DNA reads TGTGCCAGTAGTAGACCTCCCGGACAGGGGTCTTACTTTGATCAGCCCCAGCATTTT. The V gene is TRBV25-1, the J gene TRBJ1-5; 9 positions match TRBD1. Per germline, CDR1 MGHDK and CDR2 SYGVNS. The length of the CDR3 is 19 residues. Germline trimming cut 9 bases from V and 5 bases from J; bases unmatched to any gene: 23.

The rearrangement links TRBV20-1 to TRBJ2-1; D unclear. The CDR3 extends over 15 amino acids. CDR1 and CDR2 from the germline V gene are DFQATT and SNEGSKA (reference sequence). The ends were cut back, 1 base at V and 2 bases at J, with 12 bases in the middle. DNA of the CDR3: TGCAGTGCTAGAGCGGGCGTTCGTACCTACAATGAGCAGTTCTTC. Translated: CSARAGVRTYNEQFF.